This T cell receptor beta chain was retrieved from a study of early T cells in non-severe SARS-CoV-2 infection. Trimming removed 7 bases at V and 9 bases at J, with 11 bases between. This CDR3 comprises 11 residues. The table lists this clonotype with many counts. MiXCR was run by TCRdb on the 5' RACE reads, yielding one entry per CDR3 protein. The sample lists approximately 23,000 distinct CDR3 sequences, more than 4% occurring once. The clonotype originates from an adult who was a healthcare worker with PCR-confirmed SARS-CoV-2 infection or an uninfected control (not recorded which). V usage is TRBV12-3 or TRBV12-4 and J usage is TRBJ2-3; D gene uncertain. Sequencing was done on a sample of whole blood. The CDR3 DNA is TGTGCCAGCACCGCCTCGGGCACGCAGTATTTT. It codes for CASTASGTQYF.